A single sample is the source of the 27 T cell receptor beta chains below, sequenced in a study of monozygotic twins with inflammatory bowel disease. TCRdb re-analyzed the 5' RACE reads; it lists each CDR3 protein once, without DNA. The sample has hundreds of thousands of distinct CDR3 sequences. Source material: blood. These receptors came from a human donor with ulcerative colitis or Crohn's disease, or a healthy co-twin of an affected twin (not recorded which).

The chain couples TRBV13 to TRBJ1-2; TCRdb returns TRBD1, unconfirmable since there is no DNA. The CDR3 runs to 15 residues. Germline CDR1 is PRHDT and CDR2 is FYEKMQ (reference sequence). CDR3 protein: CASSSHPTDTAGYTF.

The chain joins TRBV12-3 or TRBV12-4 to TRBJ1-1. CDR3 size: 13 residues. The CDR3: CASSLGQNTEAFF.

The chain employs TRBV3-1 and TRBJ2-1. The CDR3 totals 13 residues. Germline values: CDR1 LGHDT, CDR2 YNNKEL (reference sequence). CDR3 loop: CGSSPTDRNEQFF.

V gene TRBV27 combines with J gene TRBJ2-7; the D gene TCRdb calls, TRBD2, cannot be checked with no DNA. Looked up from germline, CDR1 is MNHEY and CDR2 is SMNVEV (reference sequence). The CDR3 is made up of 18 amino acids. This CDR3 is CASRQEFNLPAGSYEQYF.

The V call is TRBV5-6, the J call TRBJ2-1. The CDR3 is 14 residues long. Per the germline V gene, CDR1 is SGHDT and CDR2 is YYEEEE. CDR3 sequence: CASSLISSDFEQFF.

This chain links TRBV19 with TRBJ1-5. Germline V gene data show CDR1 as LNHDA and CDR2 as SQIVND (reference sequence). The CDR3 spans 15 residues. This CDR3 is CASKDGGLLNQPQHF.

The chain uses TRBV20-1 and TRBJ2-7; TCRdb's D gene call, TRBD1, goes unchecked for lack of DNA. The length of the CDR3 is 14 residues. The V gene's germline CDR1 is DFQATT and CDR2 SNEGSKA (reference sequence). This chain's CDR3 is CSAEDSGSPYEQYF.

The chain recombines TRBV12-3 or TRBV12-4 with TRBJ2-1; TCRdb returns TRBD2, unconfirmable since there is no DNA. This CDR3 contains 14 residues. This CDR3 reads CASTTSGGDNEQFF.

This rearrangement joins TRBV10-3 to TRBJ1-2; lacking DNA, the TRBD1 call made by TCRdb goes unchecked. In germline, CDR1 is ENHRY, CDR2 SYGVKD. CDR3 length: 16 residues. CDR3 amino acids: CAISGDRAPALYGYTF.

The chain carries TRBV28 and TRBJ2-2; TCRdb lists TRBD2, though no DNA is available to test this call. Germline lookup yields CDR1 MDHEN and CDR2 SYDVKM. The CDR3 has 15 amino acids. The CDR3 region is CASSPPRGSTGELFF.

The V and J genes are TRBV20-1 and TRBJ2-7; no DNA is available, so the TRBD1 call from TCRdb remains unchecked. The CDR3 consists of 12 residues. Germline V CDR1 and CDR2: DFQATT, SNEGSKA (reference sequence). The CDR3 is CSARDEGDEQYF.

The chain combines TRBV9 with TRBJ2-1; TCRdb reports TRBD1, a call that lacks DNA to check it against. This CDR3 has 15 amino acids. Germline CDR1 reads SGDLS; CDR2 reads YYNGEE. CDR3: CASSAPPTDYNEQFF.

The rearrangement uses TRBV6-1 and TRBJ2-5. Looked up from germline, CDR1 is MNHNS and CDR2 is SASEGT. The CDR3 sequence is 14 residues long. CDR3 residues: CASKDRSGEETQYF.

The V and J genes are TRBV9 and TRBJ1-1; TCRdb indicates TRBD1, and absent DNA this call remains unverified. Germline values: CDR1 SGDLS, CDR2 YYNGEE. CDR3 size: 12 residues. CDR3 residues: CASSGRDHEAFF.

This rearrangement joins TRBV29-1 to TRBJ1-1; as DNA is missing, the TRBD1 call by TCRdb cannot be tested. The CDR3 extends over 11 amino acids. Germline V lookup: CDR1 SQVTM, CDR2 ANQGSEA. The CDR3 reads CSVRGLSEAFF.

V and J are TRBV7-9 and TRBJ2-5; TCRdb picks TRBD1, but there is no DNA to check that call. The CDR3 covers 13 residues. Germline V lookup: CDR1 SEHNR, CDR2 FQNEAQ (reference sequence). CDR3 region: CASSRDRGQTQYF.

CDR3 amino acids: CASSLFGSQYEETQYF. The V call is TRBV27, the J call TRBJ2-5. This CDR3 spans 16 amino acids. The V gene's germline CDR1 is MNHEY and CDR2 SMNVEV (reference sequence).

The CDR3 loop reads CAISEPGVGSPLHF. The V call is TRBV10-3, the J call TRBJ1-6; absent DNA, TCRdb's TRBD1 call cannot be checked. Looked up from germline, CDR1 is ENHRY and CDR2 is SYGVKD. This CDR3 has 14 residues.

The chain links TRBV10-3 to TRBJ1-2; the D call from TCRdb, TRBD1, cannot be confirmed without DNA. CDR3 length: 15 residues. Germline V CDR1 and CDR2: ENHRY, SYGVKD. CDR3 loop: CAVRDRVLQNYGYTF.

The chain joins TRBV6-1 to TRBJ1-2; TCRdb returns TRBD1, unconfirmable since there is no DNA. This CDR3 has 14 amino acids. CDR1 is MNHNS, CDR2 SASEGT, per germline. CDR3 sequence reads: CASGRDSLGYGYTF.

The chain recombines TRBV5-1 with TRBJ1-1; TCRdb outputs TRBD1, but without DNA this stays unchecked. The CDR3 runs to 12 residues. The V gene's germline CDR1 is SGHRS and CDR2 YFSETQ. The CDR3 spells CASSIQGTEAFF.

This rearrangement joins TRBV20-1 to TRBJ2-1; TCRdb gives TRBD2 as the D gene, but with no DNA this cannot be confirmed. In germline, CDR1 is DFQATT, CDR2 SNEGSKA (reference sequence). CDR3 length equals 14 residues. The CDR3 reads CSAREASGRPEQFF.

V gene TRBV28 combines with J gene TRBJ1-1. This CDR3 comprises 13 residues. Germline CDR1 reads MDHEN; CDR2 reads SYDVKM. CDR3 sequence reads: CASKVRANTEAFF.

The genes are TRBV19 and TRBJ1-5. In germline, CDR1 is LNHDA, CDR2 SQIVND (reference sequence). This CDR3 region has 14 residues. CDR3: CASSIEDSNQPQHF.

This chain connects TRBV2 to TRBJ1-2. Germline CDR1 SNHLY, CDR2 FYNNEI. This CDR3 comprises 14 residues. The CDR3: CASRSQTDNYGYTF.

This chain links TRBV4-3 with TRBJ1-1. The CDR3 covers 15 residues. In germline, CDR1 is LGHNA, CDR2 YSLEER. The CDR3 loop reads CASSRSSGGPTEAFF.

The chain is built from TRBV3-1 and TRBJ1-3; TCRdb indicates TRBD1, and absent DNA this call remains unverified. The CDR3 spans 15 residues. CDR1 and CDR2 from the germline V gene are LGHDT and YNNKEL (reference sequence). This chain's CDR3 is CASSRGGQTGNTIYF.